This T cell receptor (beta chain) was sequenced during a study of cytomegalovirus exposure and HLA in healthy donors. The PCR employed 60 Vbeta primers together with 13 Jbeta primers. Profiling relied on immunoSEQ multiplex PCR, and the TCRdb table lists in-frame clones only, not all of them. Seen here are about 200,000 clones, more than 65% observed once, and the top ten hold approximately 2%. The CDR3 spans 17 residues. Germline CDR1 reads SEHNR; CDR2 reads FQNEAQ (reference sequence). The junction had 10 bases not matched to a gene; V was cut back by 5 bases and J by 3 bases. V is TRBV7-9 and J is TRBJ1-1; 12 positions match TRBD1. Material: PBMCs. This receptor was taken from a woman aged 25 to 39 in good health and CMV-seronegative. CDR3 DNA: TGTGCCAGCAGCCGCGGTGGGACAGGGGGCCGTTACACTGAAGCTTTCTTT. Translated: CASSRGGTGGRYTEAFF.